The 30 T cell receptor beta chains below all came from one sample that was sequenced in a study of shared clonotypes between healthy human individuals. Some clones are missing from TCRdb's copy, which holds only in-frame ones; the method was immunoSEQ multiplex PCR. The table shows some 1,900,000 clones, with approximately 94% occurring only once. CD8 cells regarded as naive lacked CD45RO, were positively chosen for CCR7, and omitted terminally differentiated effector memory CD45RA+ cells. The sequenced sample consisted of naive CD8+ T cells sorted from blood. These receptors were collected from a man younger than 35 in good health.

This chain uses TRBV27 with TRBJ2-7, with D tentatively TRBD1 or TRBD2 (5 bases each). Looked up from germline, CDR1 is MNHEY and CDR2 is SMNVEV (reference sequence). V was clipped by 3 bases and J by 0 bases, with 18 bases between them. The CDR3 is 17 residues long. CDR3 protein: CASSFRLDGTFSYEQYF. The CDR3 DNA reads TGTGCCAGCAGTTTCCGGCTGGACGGGACGTTCTCCTACGAGCAGTACTTC.

The rearrangement joins TRBV4-1 to TRBJ2-1, with 7 nucleotides matching TRBD2. Germline values: CDR1 MGHRA, CDR2 YSYEKL. The V and J ends lost 3 bases and 4 bases, in that order; junction bases with no gene match: 3. This CDR3 is built from 14 residues. The CDR3 region is CASSHSGLYNEQFF. CDR3 in DNA: TGCGCCAGCAGCCATAGCGGGCTTTACAATGAGCAGTTCTTC.

The chain carries TRBV6-1 and TRBJ2-7, with D tentatively TRBD2 (5 bases). The CDR3 has 15 residues. Trimming removed 1 base from V and 5 bases from J, with 15 bases in between. Germline CDR1 and CDR2: MNHNS and SASEGT. The CDR3 sequence is CASSEERAREDEQYF. The DNA for the CDR3 is TGTGCCAGCAGTGAAGAGAGGGCCCGGGAAGACGAGCAGTACTTC.

The rearrangement joins TRBV10-2 to TRBJ1-6; the D gene is possibly TRBD1 (5 bases). Trimming left V 2 bases short and J 2 bases short, with 10 bases between. The germline gives CDR1 WSHSY, CDR2 SAAADI. This CDR3 is built from 16 residues. Written as DNA, the CDR3 is TGCGCCAGCAGTGAGGAGGGGCTCGCCTATAATTCACCCCTCCACTTT. The encoded protein is CASSEEGLAYNSPLHF.

This rearrangement joins TRBV10-3 to TRBJ2-7; D remains unclear. Trimming cost V 7 bases and J 3 bases, with 13 bases left between them. There are 13 residues in the CDR3. In germline, CDR1 is ENHRY, CDR2 SYGVKD. The CDR3 DNA sequence: TGTGCCATCACGTACGGAATTGACTACGAGCAGTACTTC. Its translation is CAITYGIDYEQYF.

In DNA form, the CDR3 reads TGTGCCAGCAGGTATCAGGGGGGAAGCGAGCAGTTCTTC. Translation: CASRYQGGSEQFF. This chain links TRBV6-6 with TRBJ2-1; a weak D match, TRBD1 (7 bases). Germline V lookup: CDR1 MNHNY, CDR2 SVGAGI (reference sequence). This CDR3 spans 13 amino acids. V gave up 6 bases and J gave up 10 bases, with 16 bases separating them.

V gene TRBV27 combines with J gene TRBJ1-5, with TRBD1 as a possible D gene (5 bases). The CDR3 spans 15 residues. Germline V gene lookup returns CDR1 MNHEY and CDR2 SMNVEV (reference sequence). V was pared by 6 bases and J by 1 base, with 13 bases between. The CDR3 coding sequence is TGTGCCAGCAGCCCAGGAAGGGGCAGCAATCAGCCCCAGCATTTT. Encoded protein: CASSPGRGSNQPQHF.

The J gene is TRBJ2-1, the V gene TRBV7-8, with 10 bases that match TRBD2. Germline V gives CDR1 SGHVS, CDR2 FQNEAQ. CDR3 length: 16 residues. The V and J ends lost 3 bases and 3 bases, in that order; junction bases with no gene match: 5. DNA of the CDR3: TGTGCCAGCAGCTTGTTCACTAGCGGGAACTACAATGAGCAGTTCTTC. It specifies CASSLFTSGNYNEQFF.

The V gene is TRBV29-1, the J gene TRBJ1-5; tentative D call: TRBD1 (5 bases). Germline assignment: CDR1 SQVTM and CDR2 ANQGSEA. The CDR3 is 12 amino acids. V lost 6 bases to trimming and J lost 9 bases, with 15 bases between them. In nucleotides, the CDR3 is TGCAGCGTCCGGGACGGAACGTCGCCCCAGCATTTT. Translated, it gives CSVRDGTSPQHF.

CDR3 sequence: CSGWDGTNYGYTF. In DNA form, the CDR3 reads TGCAGCGGCTGGGACGGAACTAACTATGGCTACACCTTC. V and J are TRBV29-1 and TRBJ1-2; a possible D gene is TRBD1 (5 bases). Germline V CDR1 and CDR2: SQVTM, ANQGSEA. V was shortened by 7 bases and J by 0 bases, with 12 bases between the two germline ends. The CDR3 loop spans 13 amino acids.

The gene calls are TRBV27 and TRBJ2-7; D possibly corresponds to TRBD2 (5 bases). Trimming removed 0 bases at V and 3 bases at J, with 12 bases between. Looked up from germline, CDR1 is MNHEY and CDR2 is SMNVEV (reference sequence). The length of the CDR3 is 15 residues. The CDR3 loop reads CASSLSSRGYYEQYF. CDR3 nucleotides: TGTGCCAGCAGTTTATCCTCCCGGGGATACTACGAGCAGTACTTC.

This clone was seen only once. The chain has TRBV7-2 and TRBJ2-7; D perhaps matches TRBD2 (6 bases). Germline V CDR1 and CDR2: SGHTA, FQGNSA. The CDR3 spans 13 residues. V was shortened by 1 base and J by 5 bases, with 9 bases between the two germline ends. The chain's CDR3 is CASSLGLVNEQYF. In DNA form, the CDR3 reads TGTGCCAGCAGCTTAGGACTAGTTAACGAGCAGTACTTC.

As to this clone: The same CDR3 arises from other DNA sequences in this sample as well. The gene calls are TRBV9 and TRBJ1-1, with D possibly matching TRBD1 (5 bases). Germline CDR1 and CDR2: SGDLS and YYNGEE. This CDR3 contains 13 residues. V was shortened by 0 bases and J by 7 bases, with 10 bases between the two germline ends. The DNA for the CDR3 is TGTGCCAGCAGCGTAGGAGGGGCGAGTGAAGCTTTCTTT. Translated: CASSVGGASEAFF.

The V and J genes are TRBV27 and TRBJ1-5; perhaps TRBD1 as D (6 bases). V lost 5 bases, J lost 1 base, and 12 bases lay in between. This CDR3 region has 15 residues. Germline V gives CDR1 MNHEY, CDR2 SMNVEV (reference sequence). The CDR3 DNA sequence: TGTGCCAGCAGTCCCGGACAGCTAAGCAATCAGCCCCAGCATTTT. This translates into CASSPGQLSNQPQHF.

J is TRBJ2-7 and V is TRBV5-8; maybe TRBD1 (6 bases). Per germline, CDR1 SGHTS and CDR2 YDEGEE. CDR3 length: 14 residues. Trimming took off 4 bases at V and 1 base at J, with 12 bases between the two ends. CDR3 sequence (DNA): TGTGCCAGCAGCGAGGACAGCTCTTCCTACGAGCAGTACTTC. It codes for CASSEDSSSYEQYF.

J is TRBJ2-3 and V is TRBV30; TRBD1 or TRBD2 may be the D gene (6 bases each). The length of the CDR3 is 13 residues. Trimming pared 3 bases from V and 5 bases from J, leaving 12 bases between. The V gene's germline CDR1 is GTSNPN and CDR2 SVGIG (reference sequence). This CDR3 is CAWSGGEGDTQYF. Written as DNA, the CDR3 is TGTGCCTGGAGCGGGGGCGAGGGAGATACGCAGTATTTT.

V and J are TRBV7-3 and TRBJ1-6; 9 bases fit TRBD1. The CDR3 extends over 14 amino acids. Germline V CDR1 and CDR2: SGHTA, FQGTGA. V lost 5 bases, J lost 8 bases, and 4 bases stayed unmatched. In nucleotides, the CDR3 is TGTGCCAGCAGCCTTACAGGGGGCGATTCACCCCTCCACTTT. Protein product: CASSLTGGDSPLHF.

The J gene is TRBJ2-1, the V gene TRBV7-9; 11 positions match TRBD2. The CDR3 has 15 residues. V trimming: 4 bases; J trimming: 8 bases; junction bases outside the gene matches: 7. Per the germline V gene, CDR1 is SEHNR and CDR2 is FQNEAQ (reference sequence). The CDR3 sequence is CASSSTTSGMDEQFF. The CDR3 nucleotides are TGTGCCAGCAGCTCAACGACTAGCGGGATGGATGAGCAGTTCTTC.

The CDR3 region has the DNA TGTGCCATCAGTGAGCCTAGCGGATCCTACAATGAGCAGTTCTTC. Protein sequence: CAISEPSGSYNEQFF. V gene TRBV10-3 combines with J gene TRBJ2-1; 7 nucleotides match TRBD2. This CDR3 region has 15 residues. CDR1 is ENHRY, CDR2 SYGVKD, per germline. V gave up 2 bases and J gave up 1 base; unmatched junction bases: 2.

The chain combines TRBV5-1 with TRBJ2-5, with D possibly TRBD2 on 6 matching bases. Germline assignment: CDR1 SGHRS and CDR2 YFSETQ. Trimming removed 2 bases at V and 5 bases at J, with 25 bases between. The CDR3 is 18 residues long. The CDR3 DNA reads as TGCGCCAGCAGCTTCCAGTGGAGGATGTCGGGGGTAGTGGAGACCCAGTACTTC. Translating it yields CASSFQWRMSGVVETQYF.

Written as DNA, the CDR3 is TGTGCCAGCAGTCCCCAGGAGATTAACTATGGCTACACCTTC. It translates to CASSPQEINYGYTF. The gene calls are TRBV6-6 and TRBJ1-2; no definite D call. Germline CDR1 is MNHNY and CDR2 is SVGAGI (reference sequence). V was pared by 5 bases and J by 1 base, with 11 bases between. The CDR3 is 14 amino acids.

With respect to this clone: This specimen includes other DNA sequences encoding the same CDR3. The rearrangement uses TRBV5-6 and TRBJ2-7; no reliable D call. V lost 0 bases, J lost 4 bases, and 5 bases lay in between. Germline V gives CDR1 SGHDT, CDR2 YYEEEE. The CDR3 runs to 12 residues. The CDR3 sequence: CASSLEGYEQYF. The DNA of the CDR3 is TGTGCCAGCAGCTTGGAAGGTTACGAGCAGTACTTC. Looking up the rest from reference TRBV5-6 and TRBJ2-7 gives the full variable domain: DAGVTQSPTHLIKTRGQQVTLRCSPKSGHDTVSWYQQALGQGPQFIFQYYEEEERQRGNFPDRFSGHQFPNYSSELNVNALLLGDSALYLCASSLEGYEQYFGPGTRLTVT.

The V gene is TRBV2, the J gene TRBJ2-7, with D perhaps matching TRBD1 (6 bases). Germline values: CDR1 SNHLY, CDR2 FYNNEI. The CDR3 consists of 14 residues. The V and J ends lost 4 bases and 0 bases respectively, with 10 bases between them. CDR3 amino acids: CASSGTANSYEQYF. CDR3 in DNA: TGTGCCAGCAGTGGGACAGCGAACTCCTACGAGCAGTACTTC.

In its sample, this clone was seen a few times. Other DNA sequences in the sample encode the same CDR3. CDR3 nucleotide sequence: TGTGCCAGCAGCTTGGACAGGGGCTACGAGCAGTACTTC. Translating it yields CASSLDRGYEQYF. V and J are TRBV5-6 and TRBJ2-7; 7 nucleotides match TRBD1. Germline CDR1 is SGHDT and CDR2 is YYEEEE. The V and J ends lost 0 bases and 3 bases, in that order; junction bases with no gene match: 0. The CDR3 sequence is 13 residues long.

V is TRBV30 and J is TRBJ2-7; 9 bases match TRBD1. There are 13 residues in the CDR3. Germline CDR1 and CDR2: GTSNPN and SVGIG (reference sequence). The J segment lost 2 bases and the V segment lost 3 bases, leaving 2 bases of the junction unmatched. The CDR3 region has the DNA TGTGCCTGGAGCTGGGACAGGGCCTACGAGCAGTACTTC. Translated, it gives CAWSWDRAYEQYF.

This chain uses TRBV9 with TRBJ1-1; 8 nucleotides agree with TRBD1. The trim removed 4 bases at V and 5 bases at J, leaving 7 bases unmatched. In germline, CDR1 is SGDLS, CDR2 YYNGEE. The length of the CDR3 is 14 residues. CDR3 in amino acids: CASSPQGGKTEAFF. DNA for the CDR3: TGTGCCAGCAGCCCACAGGGGGGAAAGACTGAAGCTTTCTTT.

The chain combines TRBV4-3 with TRBJ2-7, with TRBD2 as a possible D gene (6 bases). Germline CDR1 and CDR2: LGHNA and YSLEER. Trimming shortened V by 5 bases and J by 0 bases, and 8 bases separated the two germline ends. The CDR3 is 13 amino acids. CDR3 region: CASSGGISYEQYF. In DNA form, the CDR3 reads TGCGCCAGCAGCGGGGGGATCTCCTACGAGCAGTACTTC.

The chain recombines TRBV2 with TRBJ1-5; D unresolved. The CDR3 has 15 amino acids. V was pared by 4 bases and J by 3 bases, with 13 bases between. Germline V gives CDR1 SNHLY, CDR2 FYNNEI. The CDR3 DNA reads as TGTGCCAGCAGTGTGACACCACCCTTCAATCAGCCCCAGCATTTT. Amino acids: CASSVTPPFNQPQHF. Together with reference TRBV2 and TRBJ1-5, the CDR3 gives the full variable domain: EPEVTQTPSHQVTQMGQEVILRCVPISNHLYFYWYRQILGQKVEFLVSFYNNEISEKSEIFDDQFSVERPDGSNFTLKIRSTKLEDSAMYFCASSVTPPFNQPQHFGDGTRLSIL.

On this clone: Other DNA sequences in this sample translate to the same CDR3. The CDR3 region has the DNA TGTGCCAGCAGTTTATTGGGGGGAGGGTACGAGCAGTACTTC. Translation: CASSLLGGGYEQYF. V and J are TRBV27 and TRBJ2-7; TRBD2 agrees at 7 bases. The CDR3 runs to 14 residues. The J segment lost 4 bases and the V segment lost 1 base, leaving 4 bases of the junction unmatched. Per the germline V gene, CDR1 is MNHEY and CDR2 is SMNVEV (reference sequence).

The chain carries TRBV5-1 and TRBJ2-7; maybe TRBD1 (5 bases). Germline loops: CDR1 SGHRS, CDR2 YFSETQ. Trimming cost V 0 bases and J 3 bases, with 13 bases left between them. There are 15 residues in the CDR3. This CDR3 reads CASSLEWGPNYEQYF. The CDR3 DNA is TGCGCCAGCAGCTTGGAATGGGGCCCTAACTACGAGCAGTACTTC.